Shown below are 19 T cell receptor beta chains from a single sample sequenced in a study of regulatory T cells in long-lasting Graves disease. Relying on iRepertoire HTBI primers and Arm-PCR of CDR3 regions, the team built TCR beta libraries. From the multiplex PCR reads, TCRdb called clonotypes with MiXCR, one entry per CDR3 protein. The profile shows about 420,000 distinct CDR3 sequences, 16% of them singletons. Time point in this sample: newly diagnosed GD, antithyroid drugs for less than 3 months. RNA from PBMCs was the source of the TCR library. In addition, the sample was reused for a study of T cells in Graves' hyperthyroidism and ophthalmopathy.

Sequencing used peripheral blood mononuclear cells (PBMCs), obtained at new diagnosis, from a patient treated with antithyroid drugs. The receptor set was obtained from a woman aged 18 to 35 with Graves disease.

There are a few counts of this clonotype. V usage is TRBV30 and J usage is TRBJ1-1; D is perhaps TRBD1 (6 bases). CDR1 and CDR2 (germline): GTSNPN, SVGIG (reference sequence). Trimming cost V 7 bases and J 1 base, with 19 bases left between them. There are 15 residues in the CDR3. The CDR3 is CASQNVNRANTEAFF. The CDR3 DNA follows: TGTGCCTCACAAAACGTAAACAGGGCGAACACTGAAGCTTTCTTT.

The gene calls are TRBV7-9 and TRBJ2-7; the D is unclear. The CDR3 contains 13 residues. V was pared by 10 bases and J by 7 bases, with 20 bases between. Germline loops: CDR1 SEHNR, CDR2 FQNEAQ (reference sequence). The CDR3 bases are TGTGCCACCGAAAACCTGACCAGGCCTGAGCAGTACTTC. Encoded protein: CATENLTRPEQYF.

The rearrangement uses TRBV7-9 and TRBJ2-2; D uncertain. The CDR3 is 15 residues long. In germline, CDR1 is SEHNR, CDR2 FQNEAQ (reference sequence). V gave up 5 bases and J gave up 4 bases, with 14 bases separating them. This CDR3 is CASSPPSEITGELFF. The CDR3 bases are TGTGCCAGCAGCCCCCCCTCAGAGATCACCGGGGAGCTGTTTTTT.

This clonotype was seen at least ten times. The chain has TRBV12-3 or TRBV12-4 and TRBJ1-2; D is perhaps TRBD1 (6 bases). The CDR3 runs 14 residues. Trimming took 6 bases from V and 8 from J, leaving 19 bases between them. CDR3 nucleotides: TGTGCCAGCAGACGCCCCGGGACAATTCGGGGCTACACCTTC. Translation gives CASRRPGTIRGYTF.

This clonotype showed up just a few times. V gene TRBV19 combines with J gene TRBJ2-1, with 10 bases lining up with TRBD2. From germline, CDR1 is LNHDA and CDR2 SQIVND (reference sequence). Trimming at V came to 1 base and at J to 0 bases, leaving 3 bases not matched to a gene. The CDR3 is 17 residues long. The CDR3 region has the DNA TGTGCCAGTAGTATAGGGGGACTAGCGAGCTCCTACAATGAGCAGTTCTTC. Amino acid sequence: CASSIGGLASSYNEQFF.

At least ten counts were recorded for this clonotype. This chain links TRBV28 with TRBJ2-5; D remains unclear. Trimming stripped 3 bases from V and 2 bases from J, with 10 bases between. The germline gives CDR1 MDHEN, CDR2 SYDVKM. This CDR3 region has 14 residues. DNA of the CDR3: TGTGCCAGCAGTTTTTATAAATTACAAGAGACCCAGTACTTC. Its translation is CASSFYKLQETQYF.

With respect to this clonotype: A much larger clone sits a single nucleotide away, making a read error possible. The CDR3 loop reads CASSLGISTSQYF. The CDR3 coding sequence is TGTGCCAGCAGTTTGGGCATCTCGACGTCCCAGTACTTC. This sequence joins TRBV12-3 or TRBV12-4 and TRBJ2-5; D remains unclear. There are 13 residues in the CDR3. V gave up 3 bases and J gave up 9 bases, with 14 bases separating them.

The chain carries TRBV5-5 and TRBJ2-1; D uncertain. The germline gives CDR1 SGHKS, CDR2 YYEKEE (reference sequence). The CDR3 spans 13 residues. V shed 0 bases and J shed 6 bases, with 7 bases lying between them. CDR3 residues: CASSLDWLNEQFF. CDR3 DNA: TGTGCCAGCAGCTTGGACTGGCTCAATGAGCAGTTCTTC.

This clonotype was recorded many times. V usage is TRBV18 and J usage is TRBJ2-7; tentative D call: TRBD2 (5 bases). Germline V CDR1 and CDR2: KGHSH, LQKENI. The CDR3 is made up of 13 amino acids. V lost 2 bases, J lost 7 bases, and 12 bases lay in between. This chain's CDR3 is CASSPWAPGEQYF. The CDR3 DNA follows: TGTGCCAGCTCACCATGGGCCCCGGGGGAGCAGTACTTC. The whole variable domain, remainder taken from reference TRBV18 and TRBJ2-7, is NAGVMQNPRHLVRRRGQEARLRCSPMKGHSHVYWYRQLPEEGLKFMVYLQKENIIDESGMPKERFSAEFPKEGPSILRIQQVVRGDSAAYFCASSPWAPGEQYFGPGTRLTVT.

V usage is TRBV7-3 and J usage is TRBJ2-5; TRBD2 matches 7 bases. V lost 2 bases and J lost 1; bases outside the gene matches: 4. Germline assignment: CDR1 SGHTA and CDR2 FQGTGA. CDR3 length: 15 amino acids. CDR3: CASSLGGDPQETQYF. The CDR3 DNA reads as TGTGCCAGCAGCTTAGGGGGGGACCCCCAAGAGACCCAGTACTTC. The entire variable domain, with the rest obtained from reference TRBV7-3 and TRBJ2-5, is as follows: GAGVSQTPSNKVTEKGKYVELRCDPISGHTALYWYRQSLGQGPEFLIYFQGTGAADDSGLPNDRFFAVRPEGSVSTLKIQRTERGDSAVYLCASSLGGDPQETQYFGPGTRLLVL.

This clonotype was seen only a few times. The chain employs TRBV5-6 and TRBJ2-2, with 8 bases aligning to TRBD2. Germline assignment: CDR1 SGHDT and CDR2 YYEEEE. The ends lost 2 bases at V and 3 bases at J; junction bases unmatched: 12. The CDR3 has 18 residues. The CDR3: CASSFILLTSDDTGELFF. The CDR3 nucleotides are TGTGCCAGCAGCTTCATATTGCTGACTAGCGATGACACCGGGGAGCTGTTTTTT.

This clonotype was detected a few times. The rearrangement joins TRBV12-3 or TRBV12-4 to TRBJ1-1; tentative D call: TRBD1 (5 bases). V was trimmed by 1 base and J by 5 bases, leaving 11 bases between them. CDR3 length equals 14 residues. The CDR3 is CASSLDGGGTEAFF. The CDR3 nucleotides read TGTGCCAGCAGTTTAGACGGGGGGGGGACTGAAGCTTTCTTT.

Ten or more counts support this clonotype. The V gene is TRBV6-5, the J gene TRBJ1-5; D call uncertain. Germline lookup yields CDR1 MNHEY and CDR2 SVGAGI. The ends were cut back, 2 bases at V and 7 bases at J, with 9 bases in the middle. The length of the CDR3 is 13 residues. The CDR3: CASSYSSGQPQHF. DNA of the CDR3: TGTGCCAGCAGTTACAGCTCGGGGCAGCCCCAGCATTTT.

The chain joins TRBV19 to TRBJ1-6; 12 bases match TRBD1. The germline V gene encodes CDR1 LNHDA and CDR2 SQIVND (reference sequence). Trimming removed 9 bases from V and 6 bases from J; junction bases left unmatched: 6. The CDR3 spans 15 residues. The DNA for the CDR3 is TGTGCCAGCGGGGACAGGGGGCTCTTTAATTCACCCCTCCACTTT. Translating it yields CASGDRGLFNSPLHF. Filled out from reference TRBV19 and TRBJ1-6, the complete variable domain reads DGGITQSPKYLFRKEGQNVTLSCEQNLNHDAMYWYRQDPGQGLRLIYYSQIVNDFQKGDIAEGYSVSREKKESFPLTVTSAQKNPTAFYLCASGDRGLFNSPLHFGNGTRLTVT.

As regards this clonotype: This probably arose from a read error, given a far larger clone one base away. The chain uses TRBV11-2 and TRBJ2-5, with D possibly TRBD1 on 6 matching bases. This CDR3 comprises 15 residues. The germline CDR1 and CDR2 sequences are SGHAT and FQNNGV. V was shortened by 5 bases and J by 4 bases, with 17 bases between the two germline ends. CDR3 sequence reads: CASSLPSWGRETQYF. CDR3 in DNA: TGTGCCAGCAGCCTACCTTCCTGGGGGCGAGAGACCCAGTACTTC.

This clonotype occurred many times. DNA of the CDR3: TGTGCCAGCAGTTATCAGACAGGTGCCGAGCAGTACTTC. Its translation is CASSYQTGAEQYF. The chain combines TRBV6-9 with TRBJ2-7; D perhaps matches TRBD1 (6 bases). The V and J ends lost 2 bases and 6 bases respectively, with 11 bases between them. The germline gives CDR1 MNHGY, CDR2 SVAAGI. The CDR3 has 13 amino acids.

This chain joins TRBV24-1 and TRBJ2-2, with D tentatively TRBD1 or TRBD2 (6 bases each). V shed 4 bases and J shed 0 bases, with 17 bases lying between them. Germline-derived CDR1 and CDR2 are KGHDR and SFDVKD. The CDR3 spans 18 residues. The CDR3 DNA follows: TGTGCCACCAGTGAGGGGGCCTGGGGCGGGACGAACACCGGGGAGCTGTTTTTT. This gives the protein CATSEGAWGGTNTGELFF.

This clonotype has a handful of counts. V is TRBV6-1 and J is TRBJ1-5, with 8 bases identical to TRBD1. The CDR3 totals 14 residues. Germline CDR1 MNHNS, CDR2 SASEGT. The ends lost 4 bases at V and 4 bases at J; junction bases unmatched: 3. The CDR3 loop reads CASSADRANQPQHF. CDR3 DNA sequence: TGTGCCAGCAGTGCGGACAGGGCGAATCAGCCCCAGCATTTT.

This clonotype has a count of ten or more. The V gene is TRBV3-1, the J gene TRBJ2-5; perhaps TRBD1 as D (6 bases). CDR1 LGHDT and CDR2 YNNKEL come from the germline V gene (reference sequence). V was cut by 0 bases and J by 1 base, with 6 bases left in between. The CDR3 covers 14 residues. The CDR3 DNA reads as TGTGCCAGCAGCCAAGAAGGGGGCCAAGAGACCCAGTACTTC. Translating it yields CASSQEGGQETQYF.